The 24 T cell receptor beta chains reported below all come from one sample, sequenced in a study of T cells in Graves' hyperthyroidism and ophthalmopathy. It was RNA transcripts that yielded the amplified TCR beta CDR3 regions. First-round RT-PCR with HTBI primers amplified the TCR CDR3 region. MiXCR was run by TCRdb on the multiplex PCR reads, yielding one entry per CDR3 protein. There are 530,000 or so distinct CDR3 sequences in the sample; roughly a quarter occur only once, and about 10% lies in the top ten. Sequenced sample: blood. The source of these receptors is a woman aged 25 to 39 with Graves' ophthalmopathy.

The table lists this clonotype with many counts. The CDR3 spells CASSSQDSIWELFF. CDR3 nucleotides: TGTGCCAGCAGTTCTCAGGACAGCATCTGGGAGCTGTTTTTT. The chain carries TRBV27 and TRBJ2-2, with D perhaps matching TRBD1 (6 bases). The germline V gene encodes CDR1 MNHEY and CDR2 SMNVEV (reference sequence). The CDR3 runs to 14 residues. Between the trimmed V and J ends, which lost 4 bases and 9 bases, there was a span of 15 bases.

This clonotype was seen repeatedly, ten times or more. The chain employs TRBV20-1 and TRBJ2-7; no reliable D call. Trimming took off 1 base at V and 1 base at J, with 11 bases between the two ends. The CDR3 is 14 amino acids. Germline values: CDR1 DFQATT, CDR2 SNEGSKA (reference sequence). The CDR3 DNA reads TGCAGTGCTAGAGGTAGTGCGATTTCCTACGAGCAGTACTTC. Amino acids: CSARGSAISYEQYF.

This clonotype was picked up many times. The J gene is TRBJ2-7, the V gene TRBV6-1; TRBD1 agrees at 8 bases. The CDR3 consists of 15 residues. Germline CDR1 reads MNHNS; CDR2 reads SASEGT. Trimming removed 3 bases from V and 12 bases from J; junction bases left unmatched: 16. This CDR3 reads CASSETPGQALRRYF. For the CDR3, the DNA is TGTGCCAGCAGTGAGACTCCGGGACAGGCTTTGCGGCGGTACTTC.

This clonotype was observed a handful of times. The chain has TRBV4-2 and TRBJ1-1; D might be TRBD1 (6 bases). V shed 4 bases and J shed 4 bases, with 22 bases lying between them. The CDR3 contains 17 residues. The germline CDR1 and CDR2 sequences are LGHNA and YNFKEQ. The CDR3 DNA is TGTGCCAGCAGCCCAAAAGGGGGAACAGGGTCGGGCACTGAAGCTTTCTTT. This sequence encodes CASSPKGGTGSGTEAFF.

This clonotype has more than one count but fewer than ten. CDR3 in amino acids: CASSVAAMINTEAFF. The CDR3 DNA is TGTGCCAGCAGTGTGGCGGCGATGATAAACACTGAAGCTTTCTTT. V is TRBV6-1 and J is TRBJ1-1; no firm D call. The V gene lost 4 bases and the J gene lost 2 bases, with 14 bases spanning the gap. There are 15 residues in the CDR3. Per germline, CDR1 MNHNS and CDR2 SASEGT.

This clonotype appeared many times. The rearrangement joins TRBV27 to TRBJ1-6; D is uncertain. Germline-derived CDR1 and CDR2 are MNHEY and SMNVEV (reference sequence). V lost 2 bases and J lost 3, with 8 bases in between. CDR3 length: 15 residues. The DNA of the CDR3 is TGTGCCAGCAGTTTAGTGGCGGACTATAATTCACCCCTCCACTTT. Residues: CASSLVADYNSPLHF.

The chain joins TRBV28 to TRBJ2-7; a possible D gene is TRBD2 (6 bases). Trimming took 4 bases from V and 2 from J, leaving 15 bases between them. Per the germline V gene, CDR1 is MDHEN and CDR2 is SYDVKM. This CDR3 comprises 15 residues. The CDR3 DNA reads TGTGCCAGCAGTTCCGTTTCGGGAGCTCCCTACGAGCAGTACTTC. Its protein product is CASSSVSGAPYEQYF.

This clonotype has only one observation. The gene calls are TRBV30 and TRBJ1-1, with 9 bases fitting TRBD1. The germline V gene has CDR1 GTSNPN and CDR2 SVGIG (reference sequence). CDR3 length: 15 amino acids. With 2 bases clipped from V and 7 bases from J, the junction kept 11 bases outside the gene matches. The CDR3 sequence: CAWSTPGQGYFEAFF. In DNA, the CDR3 is TGTGCCTGGAGTACCCCGGGACAGGGTTACTTTGAAGCTTTCTTT.

This clonotype was seen a handful of times. The chain combines TRBV9 with TRBJ2-5, with TRBD2 identical over 9 bases. V lost 4 bases and J lost 0; bases outside the gene matches: 7. Per germline, CDR1 SGDLS and CDR2 YYNGEE. CDR3 length: 16 residues. CDR3 nucleotide sequence: TGTGCCAGCAGCCCCCCTAGCGGGAAAGACCAAGAGACCCAGTACTTC. It translates to CASSPPSGKDQETQYF.

This clonotype was seen ten or more times. The rearrangement uses TRBV6-2 or TRBV6-3 and TRBJ2-2; 16 positions match TRBD2. CDR1 is MNHEY, CDR2 SVGEGT, per germline. This CDR3 contains 17 residues. The J segment lost 4 bases and the V segment lost 8 bases, leaving 7 bases of the junction unmatched. CDR3 coding DNA: TGTGCCAGCCGGAAGGGACTAGCGGGGGGGCCCACCGGGGAGCTGTTTTTT. It encodes CASRKGLAGGPTGELFF.

J is TRBJ2-7 and V is TRBV18, with TRBD1 matching over 12 bases. The CDR3 spans 15 residues. Per the germline V gene, CDR1 is KGHSH and CDR2 is LQKENI. With 3 bases clipped from V and 7 bases from J, the junction kept 7 bases outside the gene matches. The CDR3 is CASSPLGQGALEQYF. Here the CDR3 DNA reads TGTGCCAGCTCACCCCTGGGACAGGGGGCGCTGGAGCAGTACTTC.

This clonotype occurred many times. V is TRBV6-5 and J is TRBJ1-2; 7 bases agree with TRBD1. The germline CDR1 and CDR2 sequences are MNHEY and SVGAGI. The CDR3 spans 12 residues. The junction had 2 bases not matched to a gene; V was cut back by 4 bases and J by 6 bases. CDR3 protein: CASSFTGDGYTF. The CDR3 bases are TGTGCCAGCAGTTTTACAGGGGATGGCTACACCTTC.

This clonotype was seen a handful of times. This chain uses TRBV6-1 with TRBJ1-3, with D possibly matching TRBD1 (6 bases). Deletions cut 4 bases from V and 2 bases from J, with 15 bases between. CDR1 is MNHNS and CDR2 is SASEGT in the germline V gene. This CDR3 has 16 residues. The CDR3 DNA reads TGTGCCAGCAGTGGCGGGACACTTGGAACTGGAAACACCATATATTTT. Its protein is CASSGGTLGTGNTIYF.

This clonotype was seen more than once but under ten times. The chain is built from TRBV6-1 and TRBJ2-2; D gene ambiguous. There are 16 residues in the CDR3. Germline-derived CDR1 and CDR2 are MNHNS and SASEGT. The ends were cut back, 1 base at V and 0 bases at J, with 9 bases in the middle. The CDR3: CASSEVAGSNTGELFF. The CDR3 DNA follows: TGTGCCAGCAGTGAAGTTGCCGGCTCGAACACCGGGGAGCTGTTTTTT.

This clonotype was picked up many times. The chain joins TRBV7-3 to TRBJ1-1; possibly TRBD1 for D (6 bases). V gave up 4 bases and J gave up 1 base, with 10 bases separating them. CDR3 size: 14 residues. The germline CDR1 and CDR2 sequences are SGHTA and FQGTGA. The CDR3 loop reads CASSSIGGNTEAFF. The CDR3 region has the DNA TGTGCCAGCAGCTCGATAGGGGGGAACACTGAAGCTTTCTTT.

This clonotype has at least ten counts. The gene calls are TRBV20-1 and TRBJ1-1; 8 nucleotides line up with TRBD1. The length of the CDR3 is 17 residues. V was clipped by 1 base and J by 4 bases; unmatched bases: 14. CDR1 and CDR2 (germline): DFQATT, SNEGSKA (reference sequence). This chain's CDR3 is CSARGLQDRARGTEAFF. The CDR3 region has the DNA TGCAGTGCTAGAGGATTACAGGACAGGGCTCGGGGCACTGAAGCTTTCTTT.

The V and J genes are TRBV24-1 and TRBJ2-2; D is unclear. The CDR3 is 16 amino acids. Trimming shortened V by 4 bases and J by 0 bases, and 11 bases separated the two germline ends. Looked up from germline, CDR1 is KGHDR and CDR2 is SFDVKD. The CDR3 region has the DNA TGTGCCACCAGTGAAAGGGCCAACTCGAACACCGGGGAGCTGTTTTTT. Residues: CATSERANSNTGELFF.

This clonotype was found many times. The V and J genes are TRBV10-3 and TRBJ2-2; D is unresolved. The CDR3 runs 11 residues. Germline V gene sequence: CDR1 ENHRY, CDR2 SYGVKD. Trimming removed 6 bases from V and 7 bases from J, with 6 bases in between. The CDR3 DNA reads TGTGCCATCAGGGGGAACGGGGAGCTGTTTTTT. Encoded protein: CAIRGNGELFF.

The table lists this clonotype with many counts. V gene TRBV20-1 combines with J gene TRBJ2-5; D perhaps matches TRBD2 (6 bases). V dropped 6 bases and J dropped 4 bases, with 15 bases sitting between them. CDR3 length: 13 residues. The germline gives CDR1 DFQATT, CDR2 SNEGSKA (reference sequence). In DNA, the CDR3 is TGCAGTGCCGGGAGTGGGGGAGGAGAGACCCAGTACTTC. Translation: CSAGSGGGETQYF.

This clonotype was picked up many times. The V call is TRBV29-1, the J call TRBJ1-3, with D hard to call. Germline CDR1 is SQVTM and CDR2 is ANQGSEA. Trimming took off 5 bases at V and 0 bases at J, with 8 bases between the two ends. The CDR3 totals 13 residues. The DNA of the CDR3 is TGCAGCGTTATGACCACCTCTGGAAACACCATATATTTT. It yields the protein CSVMTTSGNTIYF.

CDR3 sequence: CASLEGQPQPQHF. The CDR3 nucleotides are TGTGCCAGTCTTGAGGGGCAACCTCAGCCCCAGCATTTT. This sequence joins TRBV19 and TRBJ1-5; D possibly corresponds to TRBD1 (5 bases). Looked up from germline, CDR1 is LNHDA and CDR2 is SQIVND (reference sequence). V lost 8 bases, J lost 6 bases, and 14 bases lay in between. The CDR3 covers 13 residues.

This clonotype was seen many times. The chain links TRBV6-5 to TRBJ2-7; 8 positions agree with TRBD2. The V gene's germline CDR1 is MNHEY and CDR2 SVGAGI. V shed 0 bases, J shed 3 bases, and the junction held 4 bases outside the gene matches. This CDR3 has 15 residues. CDR3 sequence reads: CASSYSSRGGYEQYF. The CDR3 nucleotides read TGTGCCAGCAGTTACTCGAGTCGGGGGGGCTACGAGCAGTACTTC.

This clonotype was seen many times. The V gene is TRBV14, the J gene TRBJ2-7; D not certain. The V gene's germline CDR1 is SGHDN and CDR2 FVKESK. CDR3 length: 13 amino acids. Trimming stripped 2 bases from V and 6 bases from J, with 11 bases between. The CDR3 nucleotides are TGTGCCAGCAGCCAAAGGGCAGTCGCCGAGCAGTACTTC. Encoded protein: CASSQRAVAEQYF.

This clonotype was counted a single time. This chain uses TRBV28 with TRBJ2-7; D may match TRBD1 or TRBD2 (5 bases each). Germline CDR1 and CDR2: MDHEN and SYDVKM. V lost 5 bases to trimming and J lost 4 bases, with 18 bases between them. The CDR3 consists of 15 residues. CDR3 bases: TGTGCCAGCAGTGCCCTCCTAGGGGACCATTACGAGCAGTACTTC. Encoded protein: CASSALLGDHYEQYF.